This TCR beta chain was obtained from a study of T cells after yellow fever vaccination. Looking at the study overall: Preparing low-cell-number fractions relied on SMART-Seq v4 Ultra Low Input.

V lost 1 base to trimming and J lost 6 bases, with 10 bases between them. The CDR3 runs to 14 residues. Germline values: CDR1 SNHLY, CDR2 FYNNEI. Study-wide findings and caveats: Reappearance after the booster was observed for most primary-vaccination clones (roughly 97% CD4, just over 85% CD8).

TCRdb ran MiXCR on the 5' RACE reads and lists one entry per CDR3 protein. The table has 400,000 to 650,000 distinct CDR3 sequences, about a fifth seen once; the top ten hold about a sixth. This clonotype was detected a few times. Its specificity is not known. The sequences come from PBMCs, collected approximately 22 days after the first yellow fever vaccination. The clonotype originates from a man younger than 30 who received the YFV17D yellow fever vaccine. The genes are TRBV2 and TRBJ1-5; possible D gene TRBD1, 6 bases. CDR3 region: CASSEEPGAQPQHF. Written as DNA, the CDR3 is TGTGCCAGCAGTGAAGAACCAGGGGCTCAGCCCCAGCATTTT.